Presented here are 11 T cell receptor beta chains from one specimen sequenced in a study of T cell repertoires in cytomegalovirus infection. Each CDR3 protein gets one entry after TCRdb re-called the reads with MiXCR. Of fewer than 85,000 distinct CDR3 sequences in the sample, under 4.5% were seen once. Sequenced material: PBMCs. The receptors derive from a human donor in good health (CMV status not recorded). Some clones in this sample may be carry-over from other donors' samples.

This clonotype came up many times. The V and J genes are TRBV29-1 and TRBJ1-2, with D uncertain. Germline V lookup: CDR1 SQVTM, CDR2 ANQGSEA. The V end was cut by 7 bases, the J end by 8 bases, with 17 bases between. This CDR3 has 12 amino acids. This chain's CDR3 is CSAQGLRGGYTF. CDR3 nucleotide sequence: TGCAGCGCCCAAGGACTTCGCGGCGGCTACACCTTC. Drawing the rest from reference TRBV29-1 and TRBJ1-2, the complete variable domain is SAVISQKPSRDICQRGTSLTIQCQVDSQVTMMFWYRQQPGQSLTLIATANQGSEATYESGFVIDKFPISRPNLTFSTLTVSNMSPEDSSIYLCSAQGLRGGYTFGSGTRLTVV.

This clonotype was seen at least ten times. The CDR3 nucleotides are TGCAGTGCTAGTGGTCGCAGCGGGGGGACCACAGATACGCAGTATTTT. This encodes CSASGRSGGTTDTQYF. The chain joins TRBV20-1 to TRBJ2-3; 9 bases are a match to TRBD2. V lost 3 bases and J lost 2; bases outside the gene matches: 9. CDR1 and CDR2 from the germline V gene are DFQATT and SNEGSKA (reference sequence). CDR3 length: 16 amino acids.

This clonotype appeared many times. The chain joins TRBV7-2 to TRBJ1-2; D perhaps matches TRBD1 (5 bases). The V and J ends lost 0 bases and 5 bases respectively, with 13 bases between them. In germline, CDR1 is SGHTA, CDR2 FQGNSA. The CDR3 has 15 residues. CDR3 bases: TGTGCCAGCAGCTTAGCGACAGCTACCTCGTATGGCTACACCTTC. Translated, it gives CASSLATATSYGYTF.

Ten or more counts support this clonotype. The rearrangement uses TRBV5-4 and TRBJ2-3, with 7 bases aligning to TRBD1. The V segment lost 2 bases and the J segment 1 base; nucleotides outside the gene matches: 4. Per the germline V gene, CDR1 is SGHNT and CDR2 is YYREEE (reference sequence). The CDR3 covers 15 residues. DNA of the CDR3: TGTGCCAGCAGCTTCCGGCAGGGGGGCACAGATACGCAGTATTTT. It is translated as CASSFRQGGTDTQYF.

This clonotype was picked up many times. A much bigger clone sits one base away, suggesting this may be a read error. The chain recombines TRBV6-5 with TRBJ2-1, with D hard to call. Germline assignment: CDR1 MNHEY and CDR2 SVGAGI. With 3 bases removed from V and 7 bases from J, the gap between germline ends came to 4 bases. The CDR3 runs 11 residues. The CDR3 coding sequence is TGTGCCAGCAGTTATGGGAATGAGCAGTTCTTC. As protein: CASSYGNEQFF.

This clonotype was found many times. The V and J genes are TRBV6-5 and TRBJ1-2, with no clear D. Germline V CDR1 and CDR2: MNHEY, SVGAGI. This CDR3 has 14 residues. Trimming took off 2 bases at V and 3 bases at J, with 10 bases between the two ends. The CDR3 sequence is CASSYGSTDYGYTF. The CDR3 DNA follows: TGTGCCAGCAGTTACGGATCAACAGACTATGGCTACACCTTC.

This clonotype was seen repeatedly, ten times or more. The V gene is TRBV7-2, the J gene TRBJ2-3; possibly TRBD2 for D (6 bases). CDR3 length: 15 amino acids. Germline V CDR1 and CDR2: SGHTA, FQGNSA. V lost 3 bases and J 1 base, leaving 11 bases between the germline ends. CDR3 in amino acids: CASSLRRGRTDTQYF. The CDR3 DNA reads TGTGCCAGCAGCTTGCGGCGGGGACGCACAGATACGCAGTATTTT.

This clonotype was recorded a few times. The CDR3 sequence is CASSLGGGNTDTQYF. The DNA of the CDR3 is TGTGCCAGCAGCTTGGGGGGAGGAAACACAGATACGCAGTATTTT. The chain links TRBV7-2 to TRBJ2-3; D may be TRBD2 (6 bases). CDR3 length: 15 amino acids. Trimming shortened V by 3 bases and J by 2 bases, and 12 bases separated the two germline ends. From germline, CDR1 is SGHTA and CDR2 FQGNSA.

A note on this clonotype: A much larger clone lies one base from this, so it may be a read error. Because it lacks the conserved phenylalanine or tryptophan at the end, this CDR3 is likely a read error. J is TRBJ1-4 and V is TRBV7-2; 10 bases match TRBD1. After removal of 4 bases from V and 8 bases from J, the junction contained 4 bases not matched to a gene. The V gene's germline CDR1 is SGHTA and CDR2 FQGNSA. The CDR3 contains 14 residues. The CDR3 reads CASSSGQGEEKLFL. The CDR3 nucleotides are TGTGCCAGCAGCTCCGGACAGGGGGAAGAAAAACTGTTTTTA.

At least ten counts were recorded for this clonotype. V is TRBV27 and J is TRBJ2-7; 7 positions match TRBD1. Germline CDR1 is MNHEY and CDR2 is SMNVEV (reference sequence). The ends lost 3 bases at V and 6 bases at J; junction bases unmatched: 8. The CDR3 is 14 amino acids. The CDR3 region is CASSLGQGVSEQYF. The CDR3 nucleotides read TGTGCCAGCAGTTTGGGGCAGGGGGTTAGCGAGCAGTACTTC.

This clonotype came up many times. The V call is TRBV7-2, the J call TRBJ2-3; TRBD2 aligns across 9 bases. Germline V lookup: CDR1 SGHTA, CDR2 FQGNSA. This CDR3 comprises 15 residues. The V and J ends lost 4 bases and 3 bases, in that order; junction bases with no gene match: 5. DNA for the CDR3: TGTGCCAGCAGCTACGGACTAGCGTGGACAGATACGCAGTATTTT. Encoded protein: CASSYGLAWTDTQYF.